This paragraph reports one T cell receptor (beta chain). The antigen remains unidentified. The sample is drawn from a study of cytomegalovirus exposure and HLA in healthy donors. Notes on the study in general: Data from an earlier analysis indicated that most TCR beta V segments were productive either about 90% or about 30% of the time.

This CDR3 region has 14 residues. The V gene lost 4 bases and the J gene lost 5 bases, with 15 bases spanning the gap. Per germline, CDR1 SGDLS and CDR2 YYNGEE. Though probably carrying unrecorded immune exposures, donors were nominally healthy at sampling. PCR amplification relied on 60 Vbeta primers (plus 13 Jbeta primers). TCRdb keeps only in-frame clones here, not all; method: immunoSEQ multiplex PCR. The table lists around 140,000 clones, 82% of them singletons, with approximately 2.3% in the top ten. The chain joins TRBV9 to TRBJ1-1, with D possibly being TRBD1 (5 bases). What was sequenced was PBMCs. This TCR derives from a male donor in good health and CMV-seronegative. CDR3 sequence reads: CASSPGSHKTEAFF. CDR3 in DNA: TGTGCCAGCAGCCCAGGGTCCCATAAGACTGAAGCTTTCTTT.